These 29 T cell receptor beta chains were all obtained from the same sample, sequenced in a study of shared clonotypes between healthy human individuals. Profiled with immunoSEQ multiplex PCR; TCRdb holds only in-frame clones, not every one. The sample includes some 700,000 clones, 90% of them seen just once. Input material: memory CD8+ T cells from PBMCs. The subset: CD45RO+ cells pooled with CCR7-negative TemRA cells. These receptor sequences come from a man aged 18-30 years in good health. Some clones in this sample may be carry-over from other donors' samples.

The chain couples TRBV7-9 to TRBJ2-6, with a weak D call TRBD2 (5 bases). The CDR3 totals 18 residues. Trimming left V 4 bases short and J 0 bases short, with 16 bases between. Germline loops: CDR1 SEHNR, CDR2 FQNEAQ (reference sequence). CDR3 bases: TGTGCCAGCAGCTACCTCGGAGGTGAAACCTCTGGGGCCAACGTCCTGACTTTC. It codes for CASSYLGGETSGANVLTF. Full variable domain (missing parts from reference TRBV7-9 and TRBJ2-6): DTGVSQNPRHKITKRGQNVTFRCDPISEHNRLYWYRQTLGQGPEFLTYFQNEAQLEKSRLLSDRFSAERPKGSFSTLEIQRTEQGDSAMYLCASSYLGGETSGANVLTFGAGSRLTVL.

The chain employs TRBV7-9 and TRBJ2-3; 8 nucleotides line up with TRBD2. Germline V gives CDR1 SEHNR, CDR2 FQNEAQ (reference sequence). The CDR3 spans 16 residues. Trimming cost V 5 bases and J 4 bases; bases outside gene matches: 11. This CDR3 reads CASSPPGLGRADTQYF. The CDR3 DNA reads TGTGCCAGCAGCCCTCCGGGACTAGGTCGTGCAGATACGCAGTATTTT.

The rearrangement links TRBV7-2 to TRBJ2-1, with 9 bases aligning to TRBD1. Per the germline V gene, CDR1 is SGHTA and CDR2 is FQGNSA. This CDR3 is built from 16 residues. With V trimmed by 2 bases and J by 1 base, 3 bases remained unmatched. CDR3 region: CASSLTGGESYNEQFF. CDR3 bases: TGTGCCAGCAGCTTAACAGGGGGCGAATCCTACAATGAGCAGTTCTTC.

The V and J genes are TRBV5-6 and TRBJ2-1; no firm D call. The V end lost 1 base, the J end lost 8 bases, and 19 bases lay between the germline ends. Germline CDR1 is SGHDT and CDR2 is YYEEEE. The CDR3 contains 16 residues. CDR3 in DNA: TGTGCCAGCAGCTTGCGCGCTGGCGGCCCTGTTGATGAGCAGTTCTTC. It specifies CASSLRAGGPVDEQFF.

CDR3 region: CAISERGGNYGYTF. CDR3 in DNA: TGTGCCATCAGTGAGAGGGGGGGTAACTATGGCTACACCTTC. The chain links TRBV10-3 to TRBJ1-2; tentatively, D is TRBD1 (6 bases). The CDR3 covers 14 residues. CDR1 is ENHRY and CDR2 is SYGVKD in the germline V gene. V gave up 2 bases and J gave up 1 base, with 8 bases separating them.

The chain recombines TRBV6-5 with TRBJ1-2; D is uncertain. Germline CDR1 reads MNHEY; CDR2 reads SVGAGI. V was pared by 11 bases and J by 0 bases, with 7 bases between. This CDR3 comprises 11 residues. CDR3 sequence: CAGRANYGYTF. CDR3 nucleotides: TGTGCCGGTAGAGCTAACTATGGCTACACCTTC.

The chain links TRBV6-5 to TRBJ2-5, with unresolved D. With 3 bases removed from V and 2 bases from J, the gap between germline ends came to 13 bases. Germline CDR1 reads MNHEY; CDR2 reads SVGAGI. The CDR3 is made up of 15 amino acids. The chain's CDR3 is CASSYFVGSQETQYF. CDR3 in DNA: TGTGCCAGCAGTTATTTCGTAGGGTCTCAAGAGACCCAGTACTTC.

V usage is TRBV4-3 and J usage is TRBJ2-3; TRBD2 is a possible D gene (5 bases). Germline CDR1 LGHNA, CDR2 YSLEER. The CDR3 has 17 residues. Trimming took 3 bases from V and 0 from J, leaving 16 bases between them. CDR3 DNA sequence: TGCGCCAGCAGCCAGGCCGCTTTAGCGAGAAGCACAGATACGCAGTATTTT. Encoded protein: CASSQAALARSTDTQYF.

The V call is TRBV10-1, the J call TRBJ2-5; D not resolved. CDR3 length equals 13 residues. Deletions cut 7 bases from V and 4 bases from J, with 13 bases between. Germline loops: CDR1 WNHNN, CDR2 SYGVQD (reference sequence). The CDR3 loop reads CASILTWGETQYF. CDR3 DNA sequence: TGCGCCAGCATCTTAACCTGGGGAGAGACCCAGTACTTC.

This sequence joins TRBV5-8 and TRBJ2-7; D might be TRBD2 (7 bases). Trimming left V 4 bases short and J 6 bases short, with 20 bases between. The CDR3 contains 15 residues. The germline gives CDR1 SGHTS, CDR2 YDEGEE. The CDR3 sequence: CASSAYREGPSEQYF. The CDR3 nucleotides read TGTGCCAGCAGCGCCTACAGGGAGGGGCCCTCCGAGCAGTACTTC.

This chain uses TRBV6-5 with TRBJ1-1; tentative D call: TRBD1 (5 bases). There are 11 residues in the CDR3. V was shortened by 7 bases and J by 7 bases, with 10 bases between the two germline ends. Germline V CDR1 and CDR2: MNHEY, SVGAGI. The CDR3 DNA reads as TGTGCCAGCACCTACGGGGGTGAAGCTTTCTTT. Translation: CASTYGGEAFF.

The rearrangement links TRBV7-9 to TRBJ2-5; unclear D gene. Germline CDR1 SEHNR, CDR2 FQNEAQ (reference sequence). The V gene lost 6 bases and the J gene lost 2 bases, with 13 bases spanning the gap. CDR3 length: 14 amino acids. CDR3 protein: CASRPDWRQETQYF. CDR3 nucleotide sequence: TGTGCCAGCAGGCCAGACTGGCGACAAGAGACCCAGTACTTC.

This chain connects TRBV7-9 to TRBJ2-5; 9 bases align to TRBD1. After removal of 5 bases from V and 4 bases from J, the junction contained 8 bases not matched to a gene. Germline assignment: CDR1 SEHNR and CDR2 FQNEAQ (reference sequence). CDR3 length: 15 amino acids. The CDR3 spells CASSPVDRGAETQYF. CDR3 nucleotides: TGTGCCAGCAGCCCTGTGGACAGGGGAGCAGAGACCCAGTACTTC.

This clone has a handful of counts. The chain uses TRBV29-1 and TRBJ1-1; D is perhaps TRBD1 (6 bases). From germline, CDR1 is SQVTM and CDR2 ANQGSEA. The V end lost 4 bases, the J end lost 1 base, and 13 bases lay between the germline ends. The CDR3 contains 14 residues. The CDR3 loop is CSVGTGGRNTEAFF. For the CDR3, the DNA is TGCAGCGTTGGGACCGGGGGGCGGAACACTGAAGCTTTCTTT.

The V and J genes are TRBV29-1 and TRBJ1-2; D gene uncertain. V was trimmed by 7 bases and J by 6 bases, leaving 12 bases between them. Germline V lookup: CDR1 SQVTM, CDR2 ANQGSEA. The CDR3 spans 11 residues. The DNA for the CDR3 is TGCAGCGACGGAGAACAAAATGGCTACACCTTC. Translation: CSDGEQNGYTF.

V usage is TRBV9 and J usage is TRBJ1-4; D is unclear. This CDR3 comprises 14 residues. Germline CDR1 reads SGDLS; CDR2 reads YYNGEE. Trimming pared 4 bases from V and 3 bases from J, leaving 10 bases between. Written as DNA, the CDR3 is TGTGCCAGCAGCCCCCGTATGGCTAATGAAAAACTGTTTTTT. It encodes CASSPRMANEKLFF.

The J gene is TRBJ1-2, the V gene TRBV27, with D tentatively TRBD1 (6 bases). Trimming shortened V by 3 bases and J by 5 bases, and 13 bases separated the two germline ends. CDR1 MNHEY and CDR2 SMNVEV come from the germline V gene (reference sequence). The CDR3 runs to 14 residues. The CDR3 nucleotides read TGTGCCAGCAGTTTGAACATACAGGGTTATGGCTACACCTTC. Translating it yields CASSLNIQGYGYTF.

The chain couples TRBV4-2 to TRBJ1-1; 10 positions match TRBD1. The CDR3 covers 18 residues. Germline CDR1 LGHNA, CDR2 YNFKEQ. Trimming removed 2 bases from V and 1 base from J; junction bases left unmatched: 10. The CDR3 nucleotides read TGTGCCAGCAGCCAACTCGGACAGGGGGTAGTGGGGAACACTGAAGCTTTCTTT. Amino acids: CASSQLGQGVVGNTEAFF.

The chain is built from TRBV10-3 and TRBJ2-7; TRBD1 or TRBD2 may be the D gene (5 bases each). Germline loops: CDR1 ENHRY, CDR2 SYGVKD. The CDR3 spans 14 residues. The germline V and J ends were trimmed by 7 bases and 0 bases, with 13 bases remaining between them. CDR3 DNA: TGTGCCATCAAGGAGGACATCAGCTCCTACGAGCAGTACTTC. Protein sequence: CAIKEDISSYEQYF.

The gene calls are TRBV5-1 and TRBJ2-5, with D possibly matching TRBD1 (6 bases). CDR1 is SGHRS, CDR2 YFSETQ, per germline. The CDR3 is 15 residues long. The germline V and J ends were trimmed by 0 bases and 4 bases, with 13 bases remaining between them. CDR3 DNA: TGCGCCAGCAGCTTGGTGGCAGGGGAAGGAGAGACCCAGTACTTC. It is translated as CASSLVAGEGETQYF.

V gene TRBV13 combines with J gene TRBJ2-5; D call uncertain. CDR3 length: 14 residues. Germline lookup yields CDR1 PRHDT and CDR2 FYEKMQ (reference sequence). Deletions cut 5 bases from V and 2 bases from J, with 12 bases between. CDR3 residues: CASSTTRNQETQYF. The CDR3 bases are TGTGCCAGCAGCACGACACGGAATCAAGAGACCCAGTACTTC. Looking up the rest from reference TRBV13 and TRBJ2-5 gives the full variable domain: AAGVIQSPRHLIKEKRETATLKCYPIPRHDTVYWYQQGPGQDPQFLISFYEKMQSDKGSIPDRFSAQQFSDYHSELNMSSLELGDSALYFCASSTTRNQETQYFGPGTRLLVL.

The chain has TRBV5-1 and TRBJ2-1, with TRBD2 identical over 13 bases. The trim removed 6 bases at V and 6 bases at J, leaving 6 bases unmatched. Germline-derived CDR1 and CDR2 are SGHRS and YFSETQ. The CDR3 totals 15 residues. DNA for the CDR3: TGCGCCAGCACCTTTACTAGCGGGAGGGCCAATGAGCAGTTCTTC. Its translation: CASTFTSGRANEQFF.

The chain links TRBV6-5 to TRBJ2-5; TRBD1 matches at 8 bases. V gave up 6 bases and J gave up 2 bases; unmatched junction bases: 8. The CDR3 is 15 residues long. Germline assignment: CDR1 MNHEY and CDR2 SVGAGI. The CDR3 loop is CASSRGLRDQETQYF. In DNA, the CDR3 is TGTGCCAGCAGCAGGGGGCTTCGGGATCAAGAGACCCAGTACTTC.

This sequence joins TRBV21-1 and TRBJ1-2; the table calls TRBD1, which could not be checked here. TRBV21-1 is tagged as a pseudogene. CDR3 length: 17 residues. The CDR3 loop is CASSKGQVNPDSYGYTF. The CDR3 DNA follows: TGTGCCAGCAGCAAGGGACAGGTGAATCCAGATTCGTATGGCTACACCTTC.

DNA for the CDR3: TGTGCCACCCGACTCGTTTCGAGAAGCACAGATACGCAGTATTTT. This sequence encodes CATRLVSRSTDTQYF. The V gene is TRBV21-1, the J gene TRBJ2-3; TRBD2, the D gene given by the table, was not confirmed from the DNA. TRBV21-1 is classified as a pseudogene. The CDR3 is 15 amino acids.

The CDR3 nucleotides are TGTGCCAGCACCGACCGGCGGCGCACAGATACGCAGTATTTT. Its translation: CASTDRRRTDTQYF. The chain employs TRBV27 and TRBJ2-3; D ambiguous. The CDR3 runs 14 residues. Trimming removed 7 bases from V and 1 base from J, with 12 bases in between. In germline, CDR1 is MNHEY, CDR2 SMNVEV (reference sequence).

This clone was picked up a small number of times. V and J are TRBV9 and TRBJ2-5, with TRBD1 matching 8 bases. Trimming took 5 bases from V and 2 from J; bases not matched to a gene: 11. The CDR3 length is 16 residues. The V gene's germline CDR1 is SGDLS and CDR2 YYNGEE. The CDR3 nucleotides read TGTGCCAGCAGGGCCCCGGGACAGGTAAGTCAAGAGACCCAGTACTTC. The encoded protein is CASRAPGQVSQETQYF.

The chain employs TRBV6-5 and TRBJ2-5; 8 bases fit TRBD2. The CDR3 consists of 15 residues. V was pared by 6 bases and J by 2 bases, with 8 bases of the junction left unmatched. Per the germline V gene, CDR1 is MNHEY and CDR2 is SVGAGI. CDR3 coding DNA: TGTGCCAGCAGGCTAACTAGCGGAAAGCAAGAGACCCAGTACTTC. It translates to CASRLTSGKQETQYF.

This clone turned up a few times. Germline is not matched at one junction end, which may reflect a read error. V gene TRBV7-6 combines with J gene TRBJ2-2; maybe TRBD2 (6 bases). CDR1 is SGHVS and CDR2 is FNYEAQ in the germline V gene. The CDR3 spans 13 residues. The CDR3 DNA is TGTGCCAGCAGCCTAGTTGAGCTAAGGGAGGCGGTCTTT. It codes for CASSLVELREAVF.